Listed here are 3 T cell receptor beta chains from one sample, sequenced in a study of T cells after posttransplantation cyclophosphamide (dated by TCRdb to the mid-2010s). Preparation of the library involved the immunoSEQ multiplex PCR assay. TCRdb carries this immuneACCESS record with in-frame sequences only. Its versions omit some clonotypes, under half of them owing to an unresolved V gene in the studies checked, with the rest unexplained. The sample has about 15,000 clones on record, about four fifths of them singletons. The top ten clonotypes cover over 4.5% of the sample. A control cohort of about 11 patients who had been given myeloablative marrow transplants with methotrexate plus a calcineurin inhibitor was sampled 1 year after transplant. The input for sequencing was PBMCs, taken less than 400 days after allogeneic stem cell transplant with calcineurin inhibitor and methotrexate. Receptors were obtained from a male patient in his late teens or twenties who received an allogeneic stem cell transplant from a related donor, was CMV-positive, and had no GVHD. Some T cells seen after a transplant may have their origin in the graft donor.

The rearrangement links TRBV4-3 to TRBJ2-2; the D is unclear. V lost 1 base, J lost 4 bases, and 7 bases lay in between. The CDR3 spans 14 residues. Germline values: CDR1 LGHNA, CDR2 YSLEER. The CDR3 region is CASSQGYTTGELFF. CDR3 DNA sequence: TGCGCCAGCAGCCAAGGGTACACCACCGGGGAGCTGTTTTTT.

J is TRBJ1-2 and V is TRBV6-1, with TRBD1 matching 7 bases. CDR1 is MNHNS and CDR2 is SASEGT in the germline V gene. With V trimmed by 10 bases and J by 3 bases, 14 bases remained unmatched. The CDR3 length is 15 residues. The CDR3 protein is CATMGFRQGDYGYTF. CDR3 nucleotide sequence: TGTGCCACCATGGGGTTTCGACAGGGCGACTATGGCTACACCTTC.

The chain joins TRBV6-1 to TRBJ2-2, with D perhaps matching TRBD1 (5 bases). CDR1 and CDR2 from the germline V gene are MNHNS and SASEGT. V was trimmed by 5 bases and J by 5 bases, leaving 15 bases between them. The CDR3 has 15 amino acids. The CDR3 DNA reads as TGTGCCAGCAGTAGTCGCAGGGTAGGGACCGGGGAGCTGTTTTTT. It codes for CASSSRRVGTGELFF.